This T cell receptor (beta chain) appears in the sequencing data of a study of shared clonotypes between healthy human individuals. V was pared by 4 bases and J by 3 bases, with 16 bases between. The CDR3 is 16 residues long. Looked up from germline, CDR1 is SGHDT and CDR2 is YYEEEE. As concerns this clone: Its specificity is not known.

Under the authors' procedure: Filtering differed since immunoSEQ provided only junctions, with no quality scores. Assay: immunoSEQ multiplex PCR; the TCRdb copy retains only in-frame clones and omits some. V, J and clone size were drawn from that table, and D and trimming were deduced from the DNA. The data hold about 870,000 clones, with around 93% observed a single time. CD45RO-negative, CCR7-positively selected cells formed the naive CD8 fraction, excluding terminally differentiated effector memory CD45RA+ cells. Adult donors, all healthy and HIV-negative, had no recent acute infections or vaccinations. Overall study results and limits: Clonotypes shared by all four donors outscored non-shared clonotypes in generation probability. An expected dependence of interdonor clonotype sharing on sequencing depth was noted.

This sequence originates from a man aged 25-45 years in good health. The sample consisted of naive CD8+ T cells sorted from blood. The chain joins TRBV5-6 to TRBJ2-2, with a possible D match to TRBD2 (6 bases). The CDR3 region is CASSPGGEVYTGELFF. CDR3 DNA sequence: TGTGCCAGCAGCCCTGGCGGGGAGGTATACACCGGGGAGCTGTTTTTT.